The 6 T cell receptor beta chains below all came from one sample that was sequenced in a study of blood T cells in healthy people across ages. Sample-barcoded 5' priming and a J-beta primer mix drove a second PCR of roughly 6 to 12 cycles. TCRdb passed the 5' RACE reads through MiXCR, listing each CDR3 protein once. The profile shows some 560,000 distinct CDR3 sequences, about a quarter of them singletons. The same data also contributed to another study, on T cells of mothers and their children.

Sequenced sample: blood. The receptors were gathered from a boy aged 2 to 9 in good health.

This clonotype was detected only a few times. In DNA form, the CDR3 reads TGCAGTGCTAGTATGCGGGGGGGCAGAAAGACCCAGTACTTC. Amino acids: CSASMRGGRKTQYF. V gene TRBV20-1 combines with J gene TRBJ2-5, with TRBD2 identical over 9 bases. Germline-derived CDR1 and CDR2 are DFQATT and SNEGSKA (reference sequence). Losses at the gene ends were 3 bases for V and 6 bases for J; bases not matched to a gene: 8. The CDR3 contains 14 residues.

The chain carries TRBV6-4 and TRBJ1-2; D unclear. This CDR3 comprises 14 residues. Per the germline V gene, CDR1 is MRHNA and CDR2 is SNTAGT. Trimming removed 4 bases at V and 5 bases at J, with 14 bases between. CDR3 nucleotide sequence: TGTGCCAGCAGTGGCGACGAGCAGTTATATGGCTACACCTTC. Protein product: CASSGDEQLYGYTF.

This clonotype was detected only a few times. The gene calls are TRBV6-5 and TRBJ1-1; unclear D gene. The CDR3 totals 16 residues. Germline CDR1 MNHEY, CDR2 SVGAGI. The V end was cut by 3 bases, the J end by 1 base, with 15 bases between. In DNA form, the CDR3 reads TGTGCCAGCAGTTATCTATCGGCTGGGAGGAACACTGAAGCTTTCTTT. Translation: CASSYLSAGRNTEAFF.

In this sample, this clonotype turned up many times. The rearrangement uses TRBV11-2 and TRBJ1-1, with D maybe TRBD1 (6 bases). The V gene's germline CDR1 is SGHAT and CDR2 FQNNGV. Trimming took off 4 bases at V and 0 bases at J, with 12 bases between the two ends. The CDR3 is 15 amino acids. The CDR3 sequence is CASSSPRGLNTEAFF. The CDR3 nucleotides read TGTGCCAGCAGCTCCCCCAGGGGATTGAACACTGAAGCTTTCTTT.

The rearrangement uses TRBV29-1 and TRBJ2-7; 15 bases agree with TRBD2. The germline V gene has CDR1 SQVTM and CDR2 ANQGSEA. This CDR3 is built from 16 residues. The trim removed 1 base at V and 6 bases at J, leaving 7 bases unmatched. The CDR3 bases are TGCAGCGTTGAAGGGACTAGCGGGAGGGCCTACGCCGAGCAGTACTTC. This encodes CSVEGTSGRAYAEQYF.

This clonotype occurred a few times. The chain combines TRBV2 with TRBJ2-5, with unresolved D. The CDR3 is 14 amino acids. Germline CDR1 and CDR2: SNHLY and FYNNEI. The germline V and J ends were trimmed by 6 bases and 4 bases, with 15 bases remaining between them. The chain's CDR3 is CASSETLAGETQYF. As DNA, the CDR3 is TGTGCCAGCAGCGAGACATTAGCTGGAGAGACCCAGTACTTC.